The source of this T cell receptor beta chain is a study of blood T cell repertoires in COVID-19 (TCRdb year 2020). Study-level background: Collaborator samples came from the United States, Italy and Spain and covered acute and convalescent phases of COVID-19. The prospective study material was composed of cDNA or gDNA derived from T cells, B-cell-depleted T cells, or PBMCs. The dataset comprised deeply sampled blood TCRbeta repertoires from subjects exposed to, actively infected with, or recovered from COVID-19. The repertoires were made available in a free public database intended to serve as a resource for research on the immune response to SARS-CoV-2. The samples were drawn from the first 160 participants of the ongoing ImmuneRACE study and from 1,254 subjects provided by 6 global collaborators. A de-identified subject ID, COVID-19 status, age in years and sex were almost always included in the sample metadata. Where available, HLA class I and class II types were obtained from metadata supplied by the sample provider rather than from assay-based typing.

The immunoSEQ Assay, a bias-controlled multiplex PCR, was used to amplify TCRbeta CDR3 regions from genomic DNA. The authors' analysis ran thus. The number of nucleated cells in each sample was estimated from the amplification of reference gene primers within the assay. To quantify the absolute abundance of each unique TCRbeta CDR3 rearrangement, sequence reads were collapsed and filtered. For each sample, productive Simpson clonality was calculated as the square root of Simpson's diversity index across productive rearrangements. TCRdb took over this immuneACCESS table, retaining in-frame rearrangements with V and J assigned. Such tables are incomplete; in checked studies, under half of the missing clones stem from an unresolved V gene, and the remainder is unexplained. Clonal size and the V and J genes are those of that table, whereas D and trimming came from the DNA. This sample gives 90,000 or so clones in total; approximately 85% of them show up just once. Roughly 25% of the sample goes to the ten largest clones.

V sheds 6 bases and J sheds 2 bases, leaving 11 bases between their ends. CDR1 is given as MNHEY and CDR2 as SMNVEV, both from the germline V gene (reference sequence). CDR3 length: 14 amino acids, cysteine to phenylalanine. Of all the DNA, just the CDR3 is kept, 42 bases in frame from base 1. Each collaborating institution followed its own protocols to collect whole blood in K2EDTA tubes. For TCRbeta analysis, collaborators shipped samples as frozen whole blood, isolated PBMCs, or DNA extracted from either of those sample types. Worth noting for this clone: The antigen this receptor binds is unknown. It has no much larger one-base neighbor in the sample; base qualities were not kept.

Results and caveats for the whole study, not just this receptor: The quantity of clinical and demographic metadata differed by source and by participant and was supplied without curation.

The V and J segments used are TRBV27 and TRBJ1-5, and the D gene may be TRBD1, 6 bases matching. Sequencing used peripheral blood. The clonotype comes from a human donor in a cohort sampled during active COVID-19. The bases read TGTGCCAGCAGGCAACAGGGTGGCAATCAGCCCCAGCATTTT. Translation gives CASRQQGGNQPQHF.